The rows below give T cell receptor beta chains drawn from one sample of a study of blood T cell repertoires in COVID-19. Generated by immunoSEQ multiplex PCR, the TCRdb table keeps only in-frame clones and is missing some. The table lists under 450,000 clones, approximately 90% of them singletons. Sequenced material: PBMCs or T cells enriched from blood (not recorded which). These receptors were collected from a woman aged 40 to 49 who had been exposed to COVID-19. The CDR3 runs from the conserved cysteine through the conserved F or W. D genes are given only for firm matches. Rows may omit the clone size; those that give it use once, few, many or a size class.

D: NA; V: TRBV5-1; size: NA; J: TRBJ1-4; DNA: TGCGCCAGCAGCTTTACAGGTACCAATGAAAAACTGTTTTTT; CDR3: CASSFTGTNEKLFF
D: NA; V: TRBV19; size: NA; J: TRBJ1-4; DNA: TGTGCCAGTAGCCTAGTTAATGAAAAACTGTTTTTT; CDR3: CASSLVNEKLFF
D: NA; V: TRBV19; size: NA; J: TRBJ1-1; DNA: TGTGCCAGTAGTCCGTCTGCACGCGCTGAAGCTTTCTTT; CDR3: CASSPSARAEAFF
D: TRBD1; V: TRBV29-1; size: NA; J: TRBJ1-1; DNA: TGCAGCTCCTCAGGGGGAGTGGTTGCTGAAGCTTTCTTT; CDR3: CSSSGGVVAEAFF
D: NA; V: TRBV29-1; size: NA; J: TRBJ1-1; DNA: TGCAGCGTGACGGGGACTGCCGTAACGAACACTGAAGCTTTCTTT; CDR3: CSVTGTAVTNTEAFF
D: NA; V: TRBV7-6; size: NA; J: TRBJ1-3; DNA: TGTGCCAGCAGCCCCAACCCCGGGTCAACGAGTGGAAACACCATATATTTT; CDR3: CASSPNPGSTSGNTIYF
D: TRBD1; V: TRBV19; size: once; J: TRBJ1-4; DNA: TGTGCCAGTAAGGACAGGTCTCCGTTGCGCGAAAAACTGTTTTTT; CDR3: CASKDRSPLREKLFF
D: NA; V: TRBV30; size: NA; J: TRBJ2-7; DNA: TGTGCCTTTGTCACCAGGGGCCACGAGCAGTACTTC; CDR3: CAFVTRGHEQYF
D: TRBD2; V: TRBV7-2; size: NA; J: TRBJ2-1; DNA: TGTGCCAGCAGCTTAGTTGCGGGAGTGAACTACAATGAGCAGTTCTTC; CDR3: CASSLVAGVNYNEQFF
D: TRBD1; V: TRBV11-3; size: NA; J: TRBJ1-1; DNA: TGTGCCAGCAGCACACGGGGGACAGGGTGGGTCGACACTGAAGCTTTCTTT; CDR3: CASSTRGTGWVDTEAFF
D: TRBD2; V: TRBV4-3; size: NA; J: TRBJ2-3; DNA: TGCGCCAGCAGCCAAGATCGGACTAGCGGTCGCACAGATACGCAGTATTTT; CDR3: CASSQDRTSGRTDTQYF
D: NA; V: TRBV6-5; size: NA; J: TRBJ2-5; DNA: TGTGCCAGCAGAAGACAGGCCCAAGAGACCCAGTACTTC; CDR3: CASRRQAQETQYF
D: NA; V: TRBV6-5; size: NA; J: TRBJ1-2; DNA: TGTGCCAGCAGTCCCCTCGAGCAGGGAGGATATGGCTACACCTTC; CDR3: CASSPLEQGGYGYTF
D: TRBD1; V: TRBV7-2; size: NA; J: TRBJ1-3; DNA: TGTGCCAGCAGCAGGACAGGGAATGATCTGAACACCATATATTTT; CDR3: CASSRTGNDLNTIYF
D: NA; V: TRBV30; size: once; J: TRBJ1-5; DNA: TGTGCCTGGAGTGTTAGAGGAAATCAGCCCCAGCATTTT; CDR3: CAWSVRGNQPQHF
D: NA; V: TRBV5-4; size: NA; J: TRBJ1-3; DNA: TGTGCCAGCAGCTTGGCTTCGGTAAACTCTGGAAACACCATATATTTT; CDR3: CASSLASVNSGNTIYF
D: TRBD1; V: TRBV4-1; size: NA; J: TRBJ2-3; DNA: TGCGCCAGCAGTCCGGGACAGGGTAGAACAGATACGCAGTATTTT; CDR3: CASSPGQGRTDTQYF
D: TRBD1; V: TRBV5-1; size: NA; J: TRBJ1-2; DNA: TGCGCCAGCAGCTCGGGGACAGGGGGCGAGGACTATGGCTACACCTTC; CDR3: CASSSGTGGEDYGYTF
D: NA; V: TRBV3-1/TRBV3-2; size: NA; J: TRBJ1-1; DNA: TGTGCCAGCAGCCAGGGGACACTCAACACTGAAGCTTTCTTT; CDR3: CASSQGTLNTEAFF
D: TRBD2; V: TRBV7-9; size: NA; J: TRBJ2-7; DNA: TGTGCCAGCAGCTCACTGAGCGGGAGGCCTTACGAGCAGTACTTC; CDR3: CASSSLSGRPYEQYF
D: NA; V: TRBV6-6; size: few; J: TRBJ1-6; DNA: TGTGCCAGCAGTCACAAGGGACAACTCACCTCATATAATTCACCCCTCCACTTT; CDR3: CASSHKGQLTSYNSPLHF
D: NA; V: TRBV5-8; size: NA; J: TRBJ1-1; DNA: TGTGCCAGCAGCTCACCGGGAGTGAGGGTCCGGAACACTGAAGCTTTCTTT; CDR3: CASSSPGVRVRNTEAFF
D: NA; V: TRBV27; size: NA; J: TRBJ1-6; DNA: TGTGCCAGCAGTTTATCGGGGCTCAACACCTATAATTCACCCCTCCACTTT; CDR3: CASSLSGLNTYNSPLHF
D: NA; V: TRBV20-1; size: NA; J: TRBJ2-7; DNA: TGCAGTGCTAGTCCGGGGGCCTACGAGCAGTACTTC; CDR3: CSASPGAYEQYF
D: TRBD1; V: TRBV5-1; size: NA; J: TRBJ1-2; DNA: TGCGCCAGCAGCCTGGGGACAGGGAGGTATGGCTACACCTTC; CDR3: CASSLGTGRYGYTF
D: TRBD1; V: TRBV15; size: NA; J: TRBJ1-5; DNA: TGTGCCACCAGCCTAGACAGGGGAAGCAATCAGCCCCAGCATTTT; CDR3: CATSLDRGSNQPQHF
D: TRBD1; V: TRBV6-5; size: NA; J: TRBJ1-2; DNA: TGTGCCAGCCGCTACCACCAGACAGGGATCTATGGCTACACCTTC; CDR3: CASRYHQTGIYGYTF
D: TRBD2; V: TRBV7-9; size: NA; J: TRBJ2-1; DNA: TGTGCCAGCAGCTTTAGCGGGAGGGCGAACAATGAGCAGTTCTTC; CDR3: CASSFSGRANNEQFF
D: TRBD2; V: TRBV6-4; size: NA; J: TRBJ2-2; DNA: TGTGCCAGCAGTGATGAACTAGCGTCCACCGGGGAGCTGTTTTTT; CDR3: CASSDELASTGELFF
D: TRBD2; V: TRBV5-1; size: NA; J: TRBJ2-7; DNA: TGCGCCAGCAGCTTGGTGGTCGGGACTATTTACTACGAGCAGTACTTC; CDR3: CASSLVVGTIYYEQYF
D: NA; V: TRBV18; size: NA; J: TRBJ1-6; DNA: TGTGCCAGCTCACCGAGGGGGGGATTGGGTTCACCCCTCCACTTT; CDR3: CASSPRGGLGSPLHF
D: NA; V: TRBV2; size: few; J: TRBJ1-2; DNA: TGTGCCAGCAGACTTTTAGAGGGTGGCTACACCTTC; CDR3: CASRLLEGGYTF
D: NA; V: TRBV27; size: NA; J: TRBJ2-2; DNA: TGTGCCAGCAGTTTTAGAGGGGGCGGGGAGCTGTTTTTT; CDR3: CASSFRGGGELFF
D: TRBD2; V: TRBV29-1; size: few; J: TRBJ2-1; DNA: TGCAGCGTTGGGGCTAGCGGGAGAGACAATGAGCAGTTCTTC; CDR3: CSVGASGRDNEQFF
D: NA; V: TRBV24-1; size: NA; J: TRBJ2-1; DNA: TGTGCCACCAGTGATCCCTCCCGGACTACCAATGAGCAGTTCTTC; CDR3: CATSDPSRTTNEQFF
D: TRBD1; V: TRBV24-1; size: NA; J: TRBJ1-2; DNA: TGTGCCACCAGTGGGGACAGGGGGACAGATAGTGGCTACACCTTC; CDR3: CATSGDRGTDSGYTF
D: TRBD1; V: TRBV3-1/TRBV3-2; size: NA; J: TRBJ1-6; DNA: TGTGCCAGCAGCCAAGCCAGGGGGCCCAGCTCCTATAATTCACCCCTCCACTTT; CDR3: CASSQARGPSSYNSPLHF
D: TRBD2; V: TRBV5-1; size: NA; J: TRBJ2-7; DNA: TGCGCCAGCAGCCGTCTAAAAGCGGGGCCCTACGAGCAGTACTTC; CDR3: CASSRLKAGPYEQYF
D: TRBD1; V: TRBV5-4; size: NA; J: TRBJ1-4; DNA: TGTGCCAGCAGCGTCGACAGGGGACTTGCTAATGAAAAACTGTTTTTT; CDR3: CASSVDRGLANEKLFF
D: NA; V: TRBV5-1; size: NA; J: TRBJ1-1; DNA: TGCGCCAGCAGCCTAACGAAAGCTGAAGCTTTCTTT; CDR3: CASSLTKAEAFF